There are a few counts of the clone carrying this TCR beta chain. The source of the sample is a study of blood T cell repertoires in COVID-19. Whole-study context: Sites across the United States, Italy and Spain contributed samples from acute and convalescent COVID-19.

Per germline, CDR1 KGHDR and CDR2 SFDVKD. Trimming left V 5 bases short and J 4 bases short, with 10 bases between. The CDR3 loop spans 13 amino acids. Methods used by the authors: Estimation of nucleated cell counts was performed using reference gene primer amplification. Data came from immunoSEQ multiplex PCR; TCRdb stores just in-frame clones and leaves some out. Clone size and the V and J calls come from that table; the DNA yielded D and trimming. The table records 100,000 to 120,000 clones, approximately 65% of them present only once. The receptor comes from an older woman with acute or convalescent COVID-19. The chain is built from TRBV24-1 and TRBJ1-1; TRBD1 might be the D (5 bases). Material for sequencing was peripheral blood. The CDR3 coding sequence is TGTGCCACCAGTGCGGGGGACGTCACTGAAGCTTTCTTT. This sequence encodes CATSAGDVTEAFF.